This T cell receptor beta chain is drawn from a study of beta chain features in type 1 diabetes. Study results and caveats: Any HLA type influence on TCRB rearrangement was left unresolved here. For Type 1 diabetes patients, all four CD4+ subsets carried TCRB CDR3s that were moderately but significantly shorter. Compared to healthy donors, patients appeared to have naive, central memory and Treg TCRB repertoires that were more alike.

Regarding this clone: Antigen: not known.

Stem cell-like memory, regulatory, central memory and naive CD4+ cells were sorted via CD45RO/CCR7/CD25/CD127/CD95/CD27. CDR1 MNHEY and CDR2 SMNVEV come from the germline V gene (reference sequence). V dropped 4 bases and J dropped 5; count of bases not matched to a gene: 9. The CDR3 is 15 amino acids. Reverse transcribing all isolated RNA meant expressed TCRB transcripts were sequenced. Sequenced by immunoSEQ multiplex PCR; TCRdb stores in-frame clones only, minus some. The sample contains some 700,000 clones, about an eighth of which appear only once. This chain connects TRBV27 to TRBJ2-5; TRBD1 matches at 8 bases. The TCR comes from a man between 18 and 29 years old with type 1 diabetes. The source material was naive CD4+ T cells from blood. CDR3 nucleotides: TGTGCCAGCAGTTCCCCTGACAGGGGCCGGGAGACCCAGTACTTC. Its translation: CASSSPDRGRETQYF.